This T cell receptor beta chain comes out of a study of blood T cells in healthy people across ages. This clonotype appeared a few times. Its matching antigen is unknown. Together with a sample-barcoded 5' primer, a J-beta primer mix was included in a second PCR lasting roughly 7 to 11 cycles. TCRdb analysed the 5' RACE reads with MiXCR anew, one entry per CDR3 protein. Counted here are around 990,000 distinct CDR3 sequences, under 40% occurring once; the ten biggest clones make up 13%. The germline V and J ends were trimmed by 4 bases and 8 bases, with 6 bases remaining between them. This CDR3 has 11 residues. Study results and limitations: Naive T cell percentage showed a strong correlation with TCR beta diversity.

The specimen was blood. This receptor was obtained from a man in his late teens or twenties in good health. The V gene is TRBV12-3 or TRBV12-4, the J gene TRBJ1-5; D may be TRBD1 (6 bases). The CDR3 region is CASSSGEPQHF. For the CDR3, the DNA is TGTGCCAGCAGTTCAGGGGAGCCCCAGCATTTT.